The 10 T cell receptor beta chains below come from one sample, sequenced in a study of blood T cell repertoires in COVID-19. Generated by immunoSEQ multiplex PCR, the TCRdb table keeps only in-frame clones and is missing some. This sample carries about 240,000 clones, about 86% of them seen once, and the ten largest clones take approximately 9.6%. Sequenced input: peripheral blood. These receptors were obtained from an elderly woman with acute or convalescent COVID-19.

The V gene is TRBV3-1 (or the pseudogene TRBV3-2), the J gene TRBJ2-1; D not resolved. Germline CDR1 LGHDT, CDR2 YNNKEL (reference sequence). The CDR3 sequence is 12 residues long. V dropped 3 bases and J dropped 8 bases, with 8 bases sitting between them. The CDR3 DNA is TGTGCCAGCAGCCAGCTACCGTATGAGCAGTTCTTC. It specifies CASSQLPYEQFF.

V is TRBV27 and J is TRBJ2-1; tentatively, D is TRBD1 (6 bases). The germline V and J ends were trimmed by 4 bases and 3 bases, with 13 bases remaining between them. The germline CDR1 and CDR2 sequences are MNHEY and SMNVEV (reference sequence). The CDR3 is made up of 15 amino acids. The CDR3 region is CASSYMGARYNEQFF. Written as DNA, the CDR3 is TGTGCCAGCAGTTATATGGGGGCCCGCTACAATGAGCAGTTCTTC.

As to this clone: Additional DNA sequences in this sample encode the identical CDR3. CDR3 amino acids: CASSVGSGGALETQYF. CDR3 sequence (DNA): TGTGCCAGCAGCGTAGGCAGCGGGGGGGCCCTGGAGACCCAGTACTTC. The chain combines TRBV9 with TRBJ2-5, with 10 nucleotides matching TRBD2. Germline lookup yields CDR1 SGDLS and CDR2 YYNGEE. There are 16 residues in the CDR3. With V trimmed by 0 bases and J by 5 bases, 7 bases remained unmatched.

This chain connects TRBV5-1 to TRBJ2-7; 10 bases fit TRBD1. Germline CDR1 reads SGHRS; CDR2 reads YFSETQ. Losses at the gene ends were 4 bases for V and 0 bases for J; bases not matched to a gene: 7. The CDR3 spans 16 residues. The CDR3 sequence: CASSLSGQGISYEQYF. CDR3 bases: TGCGCCAGCAGCCTGTCGGGACAGGGGATCTCCTACGAGCAGTACTTC.

The chain uses TRBV4-1 and TRBJ2-2, with 8 bases that match TRBD2. Trimming took 0 bases from V and 1 from J; bases not matched to a gene: 10. Per the germline V gene, CDR1 is MGHRA and CDR2 is YSYEKL. The CDR3 runs 19 residues. This CDR3 is CASSQDVGLLAGNTGELFF. The CDR3 coding sequence is TGCGCCAGCAGCCAAGATGTCGGTTTGCTAGCGGGGAACACCGGGGAGCTGTTTTTT.

A single count supports this clone. The genes are TRBV19 and TRBJ2-3; 8 bases fit TRBD1. This CDR3 contains 15 residues. V dropped 4 bases and J dropped 4; count of bases not matched to a gene: 7. CDR1 and CDR2 from the germline V gene are LNHDA and SQIVND (reference sequence). Here the CDR3 reads CASSTSTGAADTQYF. The CDR3 DNA is TGTGCCAGTAGTACTTCGACAGGGGCAGCAGATACGCAGTATTTT.

The CDR3 protein is CASSRGLAELYQETQYF. The CDR3 region has the DNA TGTGCCAGCAGCCGCGGACTAGCGGAACTGTACCAAGAGACCCAGTACTTC. V gene TRBV4-2 combines with J gene TRBJ2-5; 10 bases line up with TRBD2. This CDR3 is built from 17 residues. Losses at the gene ends were 4 bases for V and 0 bases for J; bases not matched to a gene: 8. CDR1 and CDR2 from the germline V gene are LGHNA and YNFKEQ.

J is TRBJ1-4 and V is TRBV4-1, with D unclear. The length of the CDR3 is 16 residues. Trimming left V 0 bases short and J 3 bases short, with 11 bases between. Germline V gene lookup returns CDR1 MGHRA and CDR2 YSYEKL. CDR3 nucleotide sequence: TGCGCCAGCAGCCAAGAGGTTACAGCCGCTAATGAAAAACTGTTTTTT. It is translated as CASSQEVTAANEKLFF.

This clone was seen a handful of times. The chain recombines TRBV2 with TRBJ1-2; a possible D gene is TRBD1 (5 bases). This CDR3 is 15 amino acids long. V lost 6 bases and J 7 bases, leaving 21 bases between the germline ends. Germline CDR1 SNHLY, CDR2 FYNNEI. The CDR3 protein is CASRTHAPGNGGYTF. As DNA, the CDR3 is TGTGCCAGCAGAACCCACGCCCCAGGGAATGGTGGCTACACCTTC.

The J gene is TRBJ2-3, the V gene TRBV10-3; 11 bases line up with TRBD2. V was clipped by 10 bases and J by 1 base; unmatched bases: 13. Germline V gene lookup returns CDR1 ENHRY and CDR2 SYGVKD. The CDR3 extends over 17 amino acids. CDR3 sequence reads: CATLPGLAAPRTDTQYF. In DNA, the CDR3 is TGTGCCACCCTACCGGGACTAGCGGCCCCCCGCACAGATACGCAGTATTTT.